This TCR beta chain was captured by sequencing in a study of radiotherapy plus CTLA-4 blockade in lung cancer. The study's findings and limits: Blood TCR clones of tumor origin expanded after radiotherapy plus ipilimumab.

Here immunoSEQ multiplex PCR was the method, and the copy in TCRdb shows in-frame clones only, minus some. The table shows roughly 110,000 clones, with over 65% occurring only once. Note on this clone: Its antigen is currently unknown.

Germline-derived CDR1 and CDR2 are LNHDA and SQIVND (reference sequence). This CDR3 has 13 residues. Trimming stripped 1 base from V and 3 bases from J, with 6 bases between. The chain has TRBV19 and TRBJ1-1, with D unclear. The clonotype comes from a human donor with non-small cell lung cancer that progressed on radiotherapy plus ipilimumab. Some clones in this sample may be carry-over from other donors' samples. The source material was peripheral blood, sampled from a patient treated with radiotherapy plus ipilimumab. Written as DNA, the CDR3 is TGTGCCAGTAGTATAGTTCCGTACACTGAAGCTTTCTTT. It translates to CASSIVPYTEAFF.